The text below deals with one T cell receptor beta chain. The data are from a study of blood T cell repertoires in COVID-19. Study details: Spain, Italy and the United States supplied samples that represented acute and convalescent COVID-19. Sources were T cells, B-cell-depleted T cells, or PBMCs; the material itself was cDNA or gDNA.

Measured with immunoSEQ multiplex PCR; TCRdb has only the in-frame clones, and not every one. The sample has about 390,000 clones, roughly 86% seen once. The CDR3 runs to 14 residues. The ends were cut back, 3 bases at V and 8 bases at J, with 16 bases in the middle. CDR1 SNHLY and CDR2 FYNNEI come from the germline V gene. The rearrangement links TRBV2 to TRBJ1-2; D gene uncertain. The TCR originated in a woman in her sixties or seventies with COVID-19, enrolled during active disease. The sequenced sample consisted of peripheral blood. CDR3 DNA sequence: TGTGCCAGCAGTGACGGGGTGCAAAGAGGGGGCTACACCTTC. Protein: CASSDGVQRGGYTF.